This T cell receptor (beta chain) originates from a study of shared clonotypes between healthy human individuals. Study conclusions and caveats: Sampling covered nothing but blood. Tissue TCR repertoires likely differ from those found in blood.

Amplification in unsorted PBMC replicate PCRs started from around 300 ng DNA, which equals 30,000 to 35,000 T cell genomes. Under the authors' procedure: ImmunoSEQ output held junction-only sequences without quality scores, so filtering differed. Libraries were prepared by immunoSEQ multiplex PCR; TCRdb keeps only in-frame clonotypes and omits some of them. Clone size and V and J calls were adopted from that table, with D and trimming inferred from the DNA. This sample has about 480,000 clones, with about three quarters found just once. CDR1 LNHDA and CDR2 SQIVND come from the germline V gene (reference sequence). The CDR3 contains 17 residues. V shed 1 base and J shed 5 bases, with 20 bases lying between them. Comment on this clone: The antigen is undetermined.

Sequencing input: PBMCs. The sequence was obtained from a woman in her thirties or forties in good health. Some clones in this sample may be carry-over from other donors' samples. The chain employs TRBV19 and TRBJ1-2; tentatively, D is TRBD1 (6 bases). The CDR3 region has the DNA TGTGCCAGTAGTATAGTATTGGTGAGACAGGACGCTTATGGCTACACCTTC. Translation gives CASSIVLVRQDAYGYTF.